Listed below are T cell receptor beta chains from one sample, sequenced in a study of cytomegalovirus exposure and HLA in healthy donors. Sequenced by immunoSEQ multiplex PCR; TCRdb stores in-frame clones only, minus some. This repertoire includes just under 80,000 clones. The sequenced sample consisted of PBMCs. These receptors were collected from a man aged 18 to 30 in good health and CMV-seropositive. Both conserved end residues are part of each CDR3. The D gene is left open where the match is weak.

v_call	d_call	j_call	cdr3_nt	cdr3_aa
TRBV30	NA	TRBJ1-3	TGTGCCTGGAGTCCGGGTCCTGGAAACACCATATATTTT	CAWSPGPGNTIYF
TRBV19	TRBD1	TRBJ2-7	TGTGCCAGTAGTATGGGGACAGGGCGAATGTACGAGCAGTACTTC	CASSMGTGRMYEQYF
TRBV4-2	TRBD2	TRBJ2-2	TGTGCCAGCAGCCCCGGACTAGAGATCACCGGGGAGCTGTTTTTT	CASSPGLEITGELFF
TRBV5-4	NA	TRBJ2-7	TGTGCCAGCCGGCCCAGCCTAGCATCCTACGAGCAGTACTTC	CASRPSLASYEQYF
TRBV5-8	TRBD2	TRBJ2-3	TGTGCCAGCAGCTCGGGACTAGCGAGGGGCCCAGCTACGCAGTATTTT	CASSSGLARGPATQYF
TRBV7-9	NA	TRBJ1-1	TGTGCCAGCAGCTCCCAAGGGGGAACCACTGAAGCTTTCTTT	CASSSQGGTTEAFF
TRBV5-1	TRBD1	TRBJ2-7	TGCGCCAGCACACAGGGGGATCCCTACGAGCAGTACTTC	CASTQGDPYEQYF
TRBV28	TRBD2	TRBJ2-7	TGTGCCAGCAGTTTAGGCGGGGGGGGCTCCTACGAGCAGTACTTC	CASSLGGGGSYEQYF
TRBV5-1	TRBD2	TRBJ2-5	TGCGCCAGCAGCTCTGGGGCCTTACCCGGGGGGCAAGAGACCCAGTACTTC	CASSSGALPGGQETQYF
TRBV5-6	TRBD1	TRBJ2-4	TGTGCCAGCAGCTACACCGGGACAGGAAACATTCAGTACTTC	CASSYTGTGNIQYF
TRBV11-2	TRBD1	TRBJ1-2	TGTGCCAGCAGCGCTAACAGGGGAACGGTTGGCTACACCTTC	CASSANRGTVGYTF
TRBV6-1	TRBD2	TRBJ2-5	TGTGCCGGGAAAGGGACTAGCGGGGAAGAGACCCAGTACTTC	CAGKGTSGEETQYF